This T cell receptor beta chain came from a study of T cell responses to AZD1222 COVID-19 vaccine. The V gene lost 2 bases and the J gene lost 0 bases, with 14 bases spanning the gap. This CDR3 has 18 amino acids. Germline V gene data show CDR1 as KGHSH and CDR2 as LQKENI. TCRdb's copy holds only in-frame clones and misses some; the assay was immunoSEQ multiplex PCR. The table includes some 200,000 clones, approximately 89% detected once. Study conclusions and caveats: It should be noted that donors were predominantly white British and more often female, and clonal diversity was possibly underestimated.

About this clone: Its antigen is not identified.

This sequence originates from an adult who received the AZD1222 COVID-19 vaccine. Sequenced here: peripheral blood, sampled 28 days after the second AZD1222 dose. This chain uses TRBV18 with TRBJ1-6; no definite D call. The CDR3 sequence: CASSPGAGISSYNSPLHF. CDR3 sequence (DNA): TGTGCCAGCTCACCAGGTGCGGGGATCAGCTCCTATAATTCACCCCTCCACTTT.